Each of the 13 T cell receptor beta chains below was sequenced from the same sample in a study of shared clonotypes between healthy human individuals. The table came from immunoSEQ multiplex PCR; TCRdb's copy has only in-frame clones and leaves some out. In the table there are more than 850,000 clones, 78% of which are singletons. Sequenced sample: memory CD4+ T cells from PBMCs. Subset reported: CD45RA-negative fraction. These receptors all come from a man aged 18 to 35 in good health. Some clones in this sample may be carry-over from other donors' samples.

The genes are TRBV7-8 and TRBJ1-1; D is ambiguous. Trimming took off 5 bases at V and 5 bases at J, with 18 bases between the two ends. The CDR3 has 15 residues. Per the germline V gene, CDR1 is SGHVS and CDR2 is FQNEAQ. CDR3 DNA: TGTGCCAGCAGCCCAGCAGCGAGGCGCGGGACTGAAGCTTTCTTT. Amino acid sequence: CASSPAARRGTEAFF.

This clone came up a few times. V gene TRBV4-1 combines with J gene TRBJ1-2, with 9 bases lining up with TRBD1. Germline-derived CDR1 and CDR2 are MGHRA and YSYEKL. With V trimmed by 5 bases and J by 8 bases, 3 bases remained unmatched. The CDR3 totals 12 residues. The CDR3 DNA follows: TGCGCCAGCAGCTCCACAGGGGGCGGCTACACCTTC. Translating gives CASSSTGGGYTF.

The gene calls are TRBV28 and TRBJ2-3; 10 bases fit TRBD2. This CDR3 is 16 amino acids long. Germline lookup yields CDR1 MDHEN and CDR2 SYDVKM. V lost 6 bases to trimming and J lost 5 bases; unmatched junction nucleotides: 11. CDR3 sequence reads: CASSRRSGRAVDTQYF. The CDR3 DNA reads as TGTGCCAGCAGCCGTAGAAGCGGGAGGGCCGTAGATACGCAGTATTTT.

This rearrangement joins TRBV7-3 to TRBJ2-1; 8 nucleotides agree with TRBD2. Germline values: CDR1 SGHTA, CDR2 FQGTGA. The V and J ends lost 3 bases and 6 bases, in that order; junction bases with no gene match: 7. The CDR3 covers 15 residues. As DNA, the CDR3 is TGTGCCAGCAGCTTCACATACACTAGCGGCAATGAGCAGTTCTTC. Translating gives CASSFTYTSGNEQFF.

This chain connects TRBV28 to TRBJ1-4; 9 bases are a match to TRBD1. The germline V gene encodes CDR1 MDHEN and CDR2 SYDVKM. V lost 6 bases, J lost 7 bases, and 15 bases stayed unmatched. The CDR3 is 17 amino acids. The CDR3: CASRTGQGIGAIEKLFF. The CDR3 nucleotides read TGTGCCAGCAGGACCGGACAGGGGATAGGGGCTATTGAAAAACTGTTTTTT.

The chain combines TRBV5-1 with TRBJ2-5; D call uncertain. Trimming removed 5 bases at V and 2 bases at J, with 13 bases between. The CDR3 sequence is 14 residues long. From germline, CDR1 is SGHRS and CDR2 YFSETQ. The CDR3 DNA is TGCGCCAGCAGGGGCGGCAGCCTACAAGAGACCCAGTACTTC. Encoded protein: CASRGGSLQETQYF.

The V and J genes are TRBV7-9 and TRBJ1-1, with 7 positions matching TRBD1. The CDR3 length is 12 residues. V was clipped by 4 bases and J by 9 bases; unmatched bases: 5. The germline V gene encodes CDR1 SEHNR and CDR2 FQNEAQ (reference sequence). The CDR3 is CASSSSTGKAFF. The CDR3 region has the DNA TGTGCCAGCAGCTCGTCGACAGGGAAAGCTTTCTTT.

This clone was seen once. The chain links TRBV19 to TRBJ2-1; tentative D call: TRBD2 (5 bases). Germline lookup yields CDR1 LNHDA and CDR2 SQIVND (reference sequence). The CDR3 sequence is 16 residues long. V lost 0 bases and J 1 base, leaving 10 bases between the germline ends. The CDR3 protein is CASSIDQRRSYNEQFF. The CDR3 coding sequence is TGTGCCAGTAGTATAGACCAGCGGAGATCCTACAATGAGCAGTTCTTC.

The chain links TRBV6-6 to TRBJ2-5; D tentatively reads TRBD1 or TRBD2 (5 bases each). Trimming removed 9 bases from V and 4 bases from J, with 12 bases in between. This CDR3 has 12 residues. Per the germline V gene, CDR1 is MNHNY and CDR2 is SVGAGI (reference sequence). The CDR3 here is CASYQRGETQYF. The CDR3 DNA reads as TGTGCCAGTTATCAGAGGGGAGAGACCCAGTACTTC.

The chain employs TRBV4-2 and TRBJ2-2, with D unclear. Looked up from germline, CDR1 is LGHNA and CDR2 is YNFKEQ. The CDR3 extends over 15 amino acids. V was cut by 6 bases and J by 3 bases, with 14 bases left in between. The CDR3 loop is CASSRPGVDTGELFF. CDR3 DNA: TGTGCCAGCAGTAGGCCCGGCGTTGACACCGGGGAGCTGTTTTTT.

The chain uses TRBV28 and TRBJ2-7; D may correspond to TRBD1 or TRBD2 (5 bases each). CDR3 length: 13 residues. Trimming took off 6 bases at V and 7 bases at J, with 16 bases between the two ends. Germline lookup yields CDR1 MDHEN and CDR2 SYDVKM. In DNA form, the CDR3 reads TGTGCCAGCAGGCGACGGGACGTTAGGGAGCAGTACTTC. This gives the protein CASRRRDVREQYF.

This sequence joins TRBV29-1 and TRBJ2-2; D is unclear. The V gene lost 4 bases and the J gene lost 4 bases, with 7 bases spanning the gap. This CDR3 has 12 amino acids. From germline, CDR1 is SQVTM and CDR2 ANQGSEA. The CDR3 region has the DNA TGCAGCGTTGGGTTCCTCACCGGGGAGCTGTTTTTT. Protein product: CSVGFLTGELFF.

V is TRBV10-3 and J is TRBJ2-1, with D unresolved. CDR1 and CDR2 from the germline V gene are ENHRY and SYGVKD. V was clipped by 1 base and J by 6 bases, with 4 bases between them. The CDR3 spans 12 residues. As DNA, the CDR3 is TGTGCCATCAGTGAGTGGGCCAATGAGCAGTTCTTC. Amino acid sequence: CAISEWANEQFF.